This T cell receptor beta chain was observed in a study of blood T cell repertoires in COVID-19. About the study: Sites across the United States, Italy and Spain contributed samples from acute and convalescent COVID-19. Nucleic acid was either cDNA or gDNA, and it came from T cells, B-cell-depleted T cells, or PBMCs.

Cohort placement rested on clinical history that participants reported themselves. Someone with COVID-19 had been met by exposed participants within 2 weeks before study entry. Clones were read by immunoSEQ multiplex PCR, and TCRdb kept only the in-frame ones, dropping some. The data contain 300,000 to 350,000 clones, almost 90% of them seen just once; the ten biggest clones take up approximately 1%. Trimming cost V 8 bases and J 6 bases, with 13 bases left between them. The germline CDR1 and CDR2 sequences are MNHEY and SVGAGI. The CDR3 runs 12 residues. Sequencing was carried out using PBMCs or T cells enriched from blood (not recorded which). The chain is built from TRBV6-5 and TRBJ2-5; possible D gene TRBD1, 6 bases. This clonotype was sampled from a woman in her thirties who had been exposed to COVID-19. CDR3 in DNA: TGTGCCAGCCAGGGGCAGCCCCAGACCCAGTACTTC. Translating gives CASQGQPQTQYF.